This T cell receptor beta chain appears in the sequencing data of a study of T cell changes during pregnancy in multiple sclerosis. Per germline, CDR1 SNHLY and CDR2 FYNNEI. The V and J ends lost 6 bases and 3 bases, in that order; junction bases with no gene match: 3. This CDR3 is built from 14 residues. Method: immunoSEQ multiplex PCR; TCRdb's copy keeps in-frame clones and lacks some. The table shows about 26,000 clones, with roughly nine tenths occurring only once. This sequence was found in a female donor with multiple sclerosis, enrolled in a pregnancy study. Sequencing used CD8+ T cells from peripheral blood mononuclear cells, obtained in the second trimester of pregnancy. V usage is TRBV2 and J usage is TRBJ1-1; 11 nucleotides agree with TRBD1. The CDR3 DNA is TGTGCCAGCAGCGCGGGACAGGGGGACACTGAAGCTTTCTTT. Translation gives CASSAGQGDTEAFF.